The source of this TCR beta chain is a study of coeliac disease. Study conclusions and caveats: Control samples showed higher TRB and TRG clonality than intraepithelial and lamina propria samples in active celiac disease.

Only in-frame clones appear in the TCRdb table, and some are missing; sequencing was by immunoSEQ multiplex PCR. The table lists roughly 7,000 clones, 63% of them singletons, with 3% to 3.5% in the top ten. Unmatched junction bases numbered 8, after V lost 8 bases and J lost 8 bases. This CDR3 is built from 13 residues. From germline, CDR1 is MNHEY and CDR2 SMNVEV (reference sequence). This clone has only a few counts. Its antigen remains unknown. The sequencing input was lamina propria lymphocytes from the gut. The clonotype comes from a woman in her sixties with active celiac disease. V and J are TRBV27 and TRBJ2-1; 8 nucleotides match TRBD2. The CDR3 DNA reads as TGTGCCAGCGGGCGGGAGGATGGAGATGAGCAGTTCTTC. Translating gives CASGREDGDEQFF.